This passage covers 3 T cell receptor beta chains from one sample sequenced in a study of tissue T cells after allogeneic stem cell transplantation (dated by TCRdb to between 2021 and 2024). The library was made by the immunoSEQ multiplex PCR assay. TCRdb took this table from immuneACCESS and kept in-frame rearrangements with V and J called. Such tables lack part of the clones; where checked against another copy, unresolved V genes explain under half of the gap, and the rest is unexplained. The sample table records 500 to 650 clones; around 56% of these occur just once. Approximately 70% of the sample rests with the top ten. Interpreted using the paper, the time point label stands for: human tissue collected at research (rapid) autopsy. This specimen consisted of lymph node tissue, obtained at autopsy. All receptors derive from a female patient aged 40-75 years with steroid-refractory graft-versus-host disease after an allogeneic stem cell transplant. Following a transplant, some T cells may be graft donor cells, not patient cells.

The chain carries TRBV10-3 and TRBJ2-3; TRBD1 matches 8 bases. Germline assignment: CDR1 ENHRY and CDR2 SYGVKD. The V gene end was trimmed by 4 bases and the J gene end by 3 bases; junction bases not matched to a gene: 6. CDR3 length equals 15 residues. CDR3 sequence: CAISGTGGLTDTQYF. The CDR3 DNA is TGTGCCATCAGTGGAACAGGGGGTTTGACAGATACGCAGTATTTT.

The J gene is TRBJ1-2, the V gene TRBV23-1; D possibly corresponds to TRBD1 (5 bases). TRBV23-1 carries the ORF label, with uncertain function. CDR3 length equals 14 residues. The V end lost 10 bases, the J end lost 3 bases, and 18 bases lay between the germline ends. This chain's CDR3 is CATQSSGHHYGYTF. For the CDR3, the DNA is TGCGCCACCCAGTCATCCGGACACCACTATGGCTACACCTTC.

This clone appeared a single time. The chain links TRBV2 to TRBJ1-4; 7 bases align to TRBD1. This CDR3 is 13 amino acids long. The germline V gene has CDR1 SNHLY and CDR2 FYNNEI. V lost 6 bases to trimming and J lost 10 bases; unmatched junction nucleotides: 8. The CDR3 DNA is TGTGCCAGCAGACCAAGACAGGGTGGAAAACTGTTTTTT. Translated, it gives CASRPRQGGKLFF.